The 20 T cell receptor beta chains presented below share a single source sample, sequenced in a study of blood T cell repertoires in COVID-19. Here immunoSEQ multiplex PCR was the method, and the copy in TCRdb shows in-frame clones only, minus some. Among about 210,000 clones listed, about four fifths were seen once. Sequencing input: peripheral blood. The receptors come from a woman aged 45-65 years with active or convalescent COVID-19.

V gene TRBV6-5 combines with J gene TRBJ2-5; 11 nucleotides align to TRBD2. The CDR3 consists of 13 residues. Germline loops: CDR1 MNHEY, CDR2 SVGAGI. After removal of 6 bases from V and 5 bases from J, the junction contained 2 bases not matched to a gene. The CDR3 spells CASRLAGAETQYF. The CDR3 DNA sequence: TGTGCCAGCAGACTAGCGGGAGCGGAGACCCAGTACTTC.

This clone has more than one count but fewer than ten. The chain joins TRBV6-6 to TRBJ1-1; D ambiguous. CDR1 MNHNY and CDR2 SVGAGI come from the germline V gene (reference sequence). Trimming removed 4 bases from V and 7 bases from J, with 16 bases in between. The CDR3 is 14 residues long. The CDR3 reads CASSSEQTGSEAFF. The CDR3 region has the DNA TGTGCCAGCAGTTCCGAACAGACCGGCAGTGAAGCTTTCTTT.

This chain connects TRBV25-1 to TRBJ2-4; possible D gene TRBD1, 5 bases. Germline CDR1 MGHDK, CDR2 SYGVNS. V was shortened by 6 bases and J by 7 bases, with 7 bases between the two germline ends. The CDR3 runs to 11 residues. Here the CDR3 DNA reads TGTGCCAGCAGAAACAGGAACATTCAGTACTTC. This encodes CASRNRNIQYF.

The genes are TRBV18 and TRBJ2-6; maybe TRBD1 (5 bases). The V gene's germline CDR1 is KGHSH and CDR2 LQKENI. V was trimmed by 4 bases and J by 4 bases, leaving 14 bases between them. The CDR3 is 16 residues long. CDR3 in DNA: TGTGCCAGCTCACTCCAAAAAGGGGCCGGGGCCAACGTCCTGACTTTC. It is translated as CASSLQKGAGANVLTF.

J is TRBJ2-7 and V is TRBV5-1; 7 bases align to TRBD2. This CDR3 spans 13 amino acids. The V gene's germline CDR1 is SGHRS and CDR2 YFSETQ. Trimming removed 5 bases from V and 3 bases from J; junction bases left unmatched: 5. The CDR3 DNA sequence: TGCGCCAGCAGTCGGGACTACCTCTACGAGCAGTACTTC. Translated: CASSRDYLYEQYF.

CDR3 nucleotide sequence: TGTGCCACCATGGAGGGGTCGCCCAACACTGAAGCTTTCTTT. Translation gives CATMEGSPNTEAFF. This sequence joins TRBV24-1 and TRBJ1-1; tentative D call: TRBD1 (5 bases). The germline gives CDR1 KGHDR, CDR2 SFDVKD. V was shortened by 8 bases and J by 2 bases, with 14 bases between the two germline ends. The CDR3 is made up of 14 amino acids.

The CDR3 here is CASNSAGHSYEQYF. CDR3 in DNA: TGTGCCAGTAACTCAGCGGGACACTCCTACGAGCAGTACTTC. The chain links TRBV19 to TRBJ2-7; a weak D match, TRBD2 (7 bases). The CDR3 has 14 residues. Germline-derived CDR1 and CDR2 are LNHDA and SQIVND (reference sequence). Trimming shortened V by 7 bases and J by 0 bases, and 13 bases separated the two germline ends.

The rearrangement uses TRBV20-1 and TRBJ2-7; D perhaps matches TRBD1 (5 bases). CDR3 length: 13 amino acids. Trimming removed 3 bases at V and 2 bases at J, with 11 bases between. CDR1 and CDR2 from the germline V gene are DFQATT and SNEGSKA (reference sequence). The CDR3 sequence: CSASGRVAYEQYF. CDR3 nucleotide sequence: TGCAGTGCTAGTGGCAGGGTAGCCTACGAGCAGTACTTC.

In DNA, the CDR3 is TGTGCCAGCTCAGCGACAGCCCCTACCTACAATGAGCAGTTCTTC. Its protein is CASSATAPTYNEQFF. This sequence joins TRBV18 and TRBJ2-1; weak D call: TRBD1 (5 bases). The CDR3 sequence is 15 residues long. CDR1 is KGHSH, CDR2 LQKENI, per germline. V dropped 5 bases and J dropped 2 bases, with 13 bases sitting between them.

CDR3 nucleotide sequence: TGTGCCAGCAGCCAACGGGGGCTAGCGGGAGATAGGTATGAGCAGTTCTTC. Translating gives CASSQRGLAGDRYEQFF. The chain uses TRBV3-1 (or the pseudogene TRBV3-2) and TRBJ2-1; 10 positions match TRBD2. Germline-derived CDR1 and CDR2 are LGHDT and YNNKEL (reference sequence). The V gene end was trimmed by 2 bases and the J gene end by 8 bases; junction bases not matched to a gene: 12. The CDR3 is 17 amino acids.

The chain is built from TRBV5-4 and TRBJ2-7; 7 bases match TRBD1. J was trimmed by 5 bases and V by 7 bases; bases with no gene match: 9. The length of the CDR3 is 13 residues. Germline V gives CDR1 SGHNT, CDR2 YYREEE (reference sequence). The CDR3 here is CASRRQGADEQYF. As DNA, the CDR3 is TGTGCCAGCCGACGACAGGGTGCGGACGAGCAGTACTTC.

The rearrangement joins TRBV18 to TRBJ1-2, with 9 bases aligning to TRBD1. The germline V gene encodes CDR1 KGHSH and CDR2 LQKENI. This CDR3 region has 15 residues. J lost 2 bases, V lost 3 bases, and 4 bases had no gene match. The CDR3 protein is CASSPDRGPNYGYTF. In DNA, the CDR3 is TGTGCCAGCTCACCGGACAGGGGCCCCAACTATGGCTACACCTTC.

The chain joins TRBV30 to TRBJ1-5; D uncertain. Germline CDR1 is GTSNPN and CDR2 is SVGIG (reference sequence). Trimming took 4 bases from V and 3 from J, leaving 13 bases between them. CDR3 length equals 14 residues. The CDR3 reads CAWNGPGINQPQHF. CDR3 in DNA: TGTGCCTGGAATGGTCCGGGAATCAATCAGCCCCAGCATTTT.

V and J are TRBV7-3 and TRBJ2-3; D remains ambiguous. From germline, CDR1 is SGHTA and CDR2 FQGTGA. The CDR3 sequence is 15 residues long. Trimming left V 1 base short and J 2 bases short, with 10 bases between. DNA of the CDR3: TGTGCCAGCAGCTTAAGTCGTCAAGCCACAGATACGCAGTATTTT. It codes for CASSLSRQATDTQYF.

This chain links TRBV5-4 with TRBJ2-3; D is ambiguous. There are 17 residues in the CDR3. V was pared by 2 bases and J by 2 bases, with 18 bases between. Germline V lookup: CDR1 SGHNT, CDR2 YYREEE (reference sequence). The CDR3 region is CASSFFPGLDNTDTQYF. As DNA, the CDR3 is TGTGCCAGCAGCTTTTTTCCGGGTTTAGATAACACAGATACGCAGTATTTT.

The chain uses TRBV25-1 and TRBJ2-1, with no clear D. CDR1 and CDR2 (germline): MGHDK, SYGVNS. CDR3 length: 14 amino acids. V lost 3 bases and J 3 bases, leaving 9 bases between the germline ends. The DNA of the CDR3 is TGTGCCAGCAGTGACCCGACGGGCTACAATGAGCAGTTCTTC. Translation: CASSDPTGYNEQFF.

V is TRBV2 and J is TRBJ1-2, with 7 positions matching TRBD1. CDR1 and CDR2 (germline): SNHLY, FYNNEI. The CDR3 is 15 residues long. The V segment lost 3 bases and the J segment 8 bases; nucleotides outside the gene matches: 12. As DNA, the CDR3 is TGTGCCAGCAGTGACAGGGATAGGGGGCCGGGAGGCTACACCTTC. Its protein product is CASSDRDRGPGGYTF.

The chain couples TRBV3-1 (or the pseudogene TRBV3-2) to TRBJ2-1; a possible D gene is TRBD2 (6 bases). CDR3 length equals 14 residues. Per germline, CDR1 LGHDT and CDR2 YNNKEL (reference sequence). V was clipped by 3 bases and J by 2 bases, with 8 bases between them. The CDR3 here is CASSHTGAYNEQFF. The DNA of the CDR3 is TGTGCCAGCAGCCATACGGGGGCCTACAATGAGCAGTTCTTC.

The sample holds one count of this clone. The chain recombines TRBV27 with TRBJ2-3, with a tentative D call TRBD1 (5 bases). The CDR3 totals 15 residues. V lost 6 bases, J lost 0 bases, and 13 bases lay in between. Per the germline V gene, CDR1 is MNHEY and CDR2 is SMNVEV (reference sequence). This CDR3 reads CASRRTGISTDTQYF. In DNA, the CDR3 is TGTGCCAGCAGACGCACAGGAATTAGCACAGATACGCAGTATTTT.

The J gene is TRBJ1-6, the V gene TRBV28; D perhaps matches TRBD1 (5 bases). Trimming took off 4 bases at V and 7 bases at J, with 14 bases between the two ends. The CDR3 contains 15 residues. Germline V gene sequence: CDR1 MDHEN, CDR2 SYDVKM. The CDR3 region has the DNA TGTGCCAGCAGTTCGAGCGGCCGGGGGAATTCACCCCTCCACTTT. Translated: CASSSSGRGNSPLHF.